This T cell receptor beta chain stems from a study of blood T cells in healthy people across ages. CDR1 and CDR2 (germline): SEHNR, FQNEAQ (reference sequence). The CDR3 spans 15 residues. J was trimmed by 6 bases and V by 5 bases; bases with no gene match: 10. Notes on the study in general: Getting older went along with TCR beta diversity per million T cells dropping roughly linearly.

With a J-beta primer mix and a sample-barcoded 5' primer, a second PCR ran about 6 to 11 cycles. TCRdb called the 5' RACE reads again in MiXCR, with one record for every CDR3 protein. The table has approximately 680,000 distinct CDR3 sequences, about 32% seen once. Remarks on this clonotype: Its specificity is unknown.

The receptor's source is a woman older than 75 in good health. The chain has TRBV7-9 and TRBJ1-1; 9 nucleotides agree with TRBD1. Sequences were obtained from blood. The CDR3 DNA is TGTGCCAGCAGCCAACAATTACAGGGGGCCGCTGAAGCTTTCTTT. Amino acid sequence: CASSQQLQGAAEAFF.